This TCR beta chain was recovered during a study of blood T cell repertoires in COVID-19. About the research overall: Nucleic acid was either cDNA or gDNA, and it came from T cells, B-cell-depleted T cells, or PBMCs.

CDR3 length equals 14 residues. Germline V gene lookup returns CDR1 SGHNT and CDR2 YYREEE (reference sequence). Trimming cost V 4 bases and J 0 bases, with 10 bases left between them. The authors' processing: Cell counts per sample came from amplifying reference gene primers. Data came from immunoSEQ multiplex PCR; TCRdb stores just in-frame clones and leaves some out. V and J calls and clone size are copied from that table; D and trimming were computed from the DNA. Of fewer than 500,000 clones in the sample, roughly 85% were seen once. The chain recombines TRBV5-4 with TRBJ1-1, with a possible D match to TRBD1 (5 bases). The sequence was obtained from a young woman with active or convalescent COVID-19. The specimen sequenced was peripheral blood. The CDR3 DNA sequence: TGTGCCAGCAGCAGGCAGGGTGTGAACACTGAAGCTTTCTTT. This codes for CASSRQGVNTEAFF.